One sample yielded the 9 T cell receptor beta chains listed below, sequenced in a study of Graves' ophthalmopathy and Graves' hyperthyroidism. Amplification from RNA transcripts yielded the TCR beta CDR3 regions. An initial RT-PCR round employing HTBI primers preceded a second-round multiplex PCR. TCRdb itself ran the multiplex PCR reads through MiXCR, one entry per CDR3 protein. This table holds 500,000 to 700,000 distinct CDR3 sequences, under 45% found once. Source material: peripheral blood or thyroid tissue (not recorded which). The receptors shown here come from an adult man with Graves' hyperthyroidism.

This clonotype was seen repeatedly, ten times or more. The chain uses TRBV20-1 and TRBJ1-5; D gene uncertain. The length of the CDR3 is 12 residues. From germline, CDR1 is DFQATT and CDR2 SNEGSKA (reference sequence). Trimming shortened V by 4 bases and J by 2 bases, and 6 bases separated the two germline ends. The CDR3 coding sequence is TGCAGTGCTATTGGGGGCAATCAGCCCCAGCATTTT. Its translation is CSAIGGNQPQHF.

Notes on this clonotype: Just one base apart from a much larger clone, this may be a read error. The CDR3 DNA is TGTGCCCGCAGCAGAAGACAGGGGGCTAAGATCTACGAGCAGTACTTC. Its translation: CARSRRQGAKIYEQYF. The gene calls are TRBV7-9 and TRBJ2-7, with 10 nucleotides matching TRBD1. The germline V gene has CDR1 SEHNR and CDR2 FQNEAQ (reference sequence). CDR3 size: 16 residues.

With respect to this clonotype: Mismatch with germline at one junction end may stem from a read error. This chain links TRBV12-3 or TRBV12-4 with TRBJ2-2, with a possible D match to TRBD2 (7 bases). The CDR3 contains 15 residues. CDR3 amino acids: CAGSKRGAITGELFF. The CDR3 coding sequence is TGTGCCGGCAGCAAACGGGGGGCAATCACCGGGGAGCTGTTTTTT.

The V and J genes are TRBV24-1 and TRBJ2-3; 7 positions agree with TRBD2. The ends lost 2 bases at V and 4 bases at J; junction bases unmatched: 11. Germline V lookup: CDR1 KGHDR, CDR2 SFDVKD. CDR3 size: 17 residues. CDR3 sequence: CATSDSLVPGGSDTQYF. Written as DNA, the CDR3 is TGTGCCACCAGTGATTCCCTAGTCCCGGGAGGATCAGATACGCAGTATTTT.

The gene calls are TRBV7-9 and TRBJ2-7, with TRBD1 matching over 12 bases. The V and J ends lost 6 bases and 6 bases, in that order; junction bases with no gene match: 9. Looked up from germline, CDR1 is SEHNR and CDR2 is FQNEAQ (reference sequence). This CDR3 comprises 15 residues. This CDR3 reads CASSTGTGGWREQYF. CDR3 coding DNA: TGTGCCAGCAGTACCGGGACAGGGGGCTGGCGCGAGCAGTACTTC.

This clonotype was picked up many times. The chain joins TRBV5-8 to TRBJ1-2, with D hard to call. The CDR3 has 13 amino acids. Germline CDR1 and CDR2: SGHTS and YDEGEE. Deletions cut 6 bases from V and 6 bases from J, with 15 bases between. The DNA of the CDR3 is TGTGCCAGCATCATGACGGACCGGGATGGCTACACCTTC. This sequence encodes CASIMTDRDGYTF.

This CDR3 is CATSEATDTQYF. The CDR3 DNA follows: TGTGCCACCAGTGAGGCCACAGATACGCAGTATTTT. The genes are TRBV24-1 and TRBJ2-3, with D unresolved. The V and J ends lost 4 bases and 2 bases respectively, with 3 bases between them. Germline CDR1 reads KGHDR; CDR2 reads SFDVKD. The CDR3 length is 12 residues.

At least ten counts were recorded for this clonotype. The chain combines TRBV7-2 with TRBJ1-6, with a possible D match to TRBD1 (5 bases). Trimming took 2 bases from V and 5 from J, leaving 13 bases between them. Germline-derived CDR1 and CDR2 are SGHTA and FQGNSA. The CDR3 runs to 16 residues. In DNA form, the CDR3 reads TGTGCCAGCAGCTTATACGTCTCCAGGGATAATTCACCCCTCCACTTT. The encoded protein is CASSLYVSRDNSPLHF.

This clonotype was recorded many times. The CDR3 reads CASSVHRDSPLHF. CDR3 nucleotide sequence: TGTGCCAGCAGCGTGCACAGGGATTCACCCCTCCACTTT. V usage is TRBV7-3 and J usage is TRBJ1-6, with D possibly TRBD1 on 6 matching bases. Trimming cost V 5 bases and J 8 bases, with 10 bases left between them. In germline, CDR1 is SGHTA, CDR2 FQGTGA. The CDR3 is 13 residues long.